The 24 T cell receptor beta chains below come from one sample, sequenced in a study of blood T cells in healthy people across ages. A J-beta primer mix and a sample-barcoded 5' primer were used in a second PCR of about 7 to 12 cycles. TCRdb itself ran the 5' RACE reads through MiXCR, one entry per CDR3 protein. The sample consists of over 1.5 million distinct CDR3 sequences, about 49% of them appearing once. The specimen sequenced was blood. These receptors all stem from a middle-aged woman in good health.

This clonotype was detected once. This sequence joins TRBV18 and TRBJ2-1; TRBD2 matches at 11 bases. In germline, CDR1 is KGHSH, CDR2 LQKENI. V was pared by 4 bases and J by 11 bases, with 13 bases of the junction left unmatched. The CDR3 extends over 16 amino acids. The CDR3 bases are TGTGCCAGCTCACGAACTACCGGGACTAGCGGAGAGAAGCAGTTCTTC. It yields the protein CASSRTTGTSGEKQFF.

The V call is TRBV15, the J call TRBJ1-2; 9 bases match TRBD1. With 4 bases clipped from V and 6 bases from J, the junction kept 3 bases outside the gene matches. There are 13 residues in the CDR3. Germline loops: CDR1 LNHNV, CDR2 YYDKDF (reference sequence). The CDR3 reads CATSTRQGDGYTF. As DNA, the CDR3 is TGTGCCACCAGCACCCGACAGGGGGATGGCTACACCTTC.

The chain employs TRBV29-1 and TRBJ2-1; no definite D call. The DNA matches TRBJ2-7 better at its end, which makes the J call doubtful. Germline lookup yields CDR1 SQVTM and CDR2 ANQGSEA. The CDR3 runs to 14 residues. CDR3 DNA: TGCAGCTCCGGTGACGTAGGCTCCTACAATGAGCAGTACTTC. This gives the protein CSSGDVGSYNEQYF.

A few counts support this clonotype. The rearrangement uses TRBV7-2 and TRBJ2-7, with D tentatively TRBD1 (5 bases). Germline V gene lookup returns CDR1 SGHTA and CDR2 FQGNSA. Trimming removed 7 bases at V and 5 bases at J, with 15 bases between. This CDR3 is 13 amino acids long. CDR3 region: CASTARGIDEQYF. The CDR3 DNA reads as TGTGCCAGCACCGCTAGGGGTATTGACGAGCAGTACTTC.

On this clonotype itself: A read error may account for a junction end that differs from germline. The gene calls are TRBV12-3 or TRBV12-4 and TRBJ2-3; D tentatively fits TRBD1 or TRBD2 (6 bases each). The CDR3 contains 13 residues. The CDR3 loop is CASSLGGGDSQYF. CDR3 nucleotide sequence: TGTGCCAGCAGTTTGGGGGGCGGAGATTCGCAGTATTTT.

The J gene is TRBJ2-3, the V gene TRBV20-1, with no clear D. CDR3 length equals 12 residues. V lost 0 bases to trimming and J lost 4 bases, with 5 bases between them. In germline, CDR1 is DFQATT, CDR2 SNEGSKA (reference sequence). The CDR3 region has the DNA TGCAGTGCTAGAGATAACCCAGATACGCAGTATTTT. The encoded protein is CSARDNPDTQYF.

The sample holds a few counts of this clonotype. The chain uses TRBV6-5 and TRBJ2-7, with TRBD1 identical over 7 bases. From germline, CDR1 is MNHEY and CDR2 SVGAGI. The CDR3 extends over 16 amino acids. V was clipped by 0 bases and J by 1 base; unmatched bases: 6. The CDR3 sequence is CASSYSLGQKSYEQYF. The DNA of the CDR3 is TGTGCCAGCAGTTACTCCTTGGGACAGAAATCCTACGAGCAGTACTTC.

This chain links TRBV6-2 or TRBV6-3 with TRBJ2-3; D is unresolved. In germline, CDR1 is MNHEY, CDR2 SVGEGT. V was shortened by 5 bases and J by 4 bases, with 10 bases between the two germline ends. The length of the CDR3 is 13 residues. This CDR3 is CASSAPWADTQYF. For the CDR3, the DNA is TGTGCCAGCAGTGCCCCGTGGGCAGATACGCAGTATTTT.

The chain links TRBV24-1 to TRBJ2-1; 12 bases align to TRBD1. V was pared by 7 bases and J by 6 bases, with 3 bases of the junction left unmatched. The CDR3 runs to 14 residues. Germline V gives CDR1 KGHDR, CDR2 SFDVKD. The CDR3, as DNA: TGTGCCACCAGGGGACAGGGGGCGCCCAATGAGCAGTTCTTC. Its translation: CATRGQGAPNEQFF.

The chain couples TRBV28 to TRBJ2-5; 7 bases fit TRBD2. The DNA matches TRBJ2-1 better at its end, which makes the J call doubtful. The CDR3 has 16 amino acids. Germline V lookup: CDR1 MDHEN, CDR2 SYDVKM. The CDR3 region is CASSLSGGGIQETQFF. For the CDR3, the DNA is TGTGCCAGCAGTTTATCTGGGGGGGGAATCCAAGAGACCCAGTTCTTC.

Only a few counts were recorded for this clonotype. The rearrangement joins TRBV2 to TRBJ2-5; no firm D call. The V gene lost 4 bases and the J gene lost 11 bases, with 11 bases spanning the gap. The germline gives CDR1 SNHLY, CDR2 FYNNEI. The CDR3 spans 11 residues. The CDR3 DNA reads TGTGCCAGCAGTGGTAGGAATGAGCAGTACTTC. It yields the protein CASSGRNEQYF.

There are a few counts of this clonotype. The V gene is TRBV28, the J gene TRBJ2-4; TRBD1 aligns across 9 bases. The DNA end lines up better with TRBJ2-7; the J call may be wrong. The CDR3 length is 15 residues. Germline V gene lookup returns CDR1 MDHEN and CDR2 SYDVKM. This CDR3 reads CASSITGTGTYEQYF. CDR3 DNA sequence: TGTGCCAGCAGTATTACCGGGACAGGGACCTACGAGCAGTACTTC.

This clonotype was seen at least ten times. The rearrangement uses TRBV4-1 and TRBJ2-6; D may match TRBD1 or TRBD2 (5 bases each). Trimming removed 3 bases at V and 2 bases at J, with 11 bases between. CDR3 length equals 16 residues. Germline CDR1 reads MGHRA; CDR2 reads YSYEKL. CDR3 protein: CASSQEVQAGANVLTF. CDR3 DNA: TGCGCCAGCAGCCAGGAGGTACAGGCTGGGGCCAACGTCCTGACTTTC.

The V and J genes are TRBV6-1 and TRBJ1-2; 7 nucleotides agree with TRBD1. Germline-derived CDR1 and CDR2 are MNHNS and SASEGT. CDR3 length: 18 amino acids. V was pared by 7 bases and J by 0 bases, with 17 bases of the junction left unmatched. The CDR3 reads CASIPIGGRDSSNYGYTF. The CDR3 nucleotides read TGTGCCAGCATACCAATAGGGGGTCGGGACAGTTCTAACTATGGCTACACCTTC.

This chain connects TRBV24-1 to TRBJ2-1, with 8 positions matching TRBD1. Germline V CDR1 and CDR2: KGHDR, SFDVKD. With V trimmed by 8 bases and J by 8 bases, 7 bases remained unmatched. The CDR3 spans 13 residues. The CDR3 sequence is CATTQGVSDEQFF. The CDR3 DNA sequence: TGTGCCACCACACAGGGGGTAAGTGATGAGCAGTTCTTC.

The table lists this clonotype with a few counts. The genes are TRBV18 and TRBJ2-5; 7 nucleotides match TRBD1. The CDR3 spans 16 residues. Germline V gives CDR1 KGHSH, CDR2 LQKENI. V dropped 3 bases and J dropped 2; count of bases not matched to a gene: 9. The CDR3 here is CASSPLTGSGQETQYF. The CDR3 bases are TGTGCCAGCTCACCCCTGACAGGGAGTGGTCAAGAGACCCAGTACTTC.

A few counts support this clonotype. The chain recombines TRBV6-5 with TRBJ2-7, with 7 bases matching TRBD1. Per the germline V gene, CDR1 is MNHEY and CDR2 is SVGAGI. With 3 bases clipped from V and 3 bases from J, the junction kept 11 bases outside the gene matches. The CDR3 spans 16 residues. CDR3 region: CASSYSSGQAIYEQYF. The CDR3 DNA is TGTGCCAGCAGTTATTCGTCCGGACAGGCCATCTACGAGCAGTACTTC.

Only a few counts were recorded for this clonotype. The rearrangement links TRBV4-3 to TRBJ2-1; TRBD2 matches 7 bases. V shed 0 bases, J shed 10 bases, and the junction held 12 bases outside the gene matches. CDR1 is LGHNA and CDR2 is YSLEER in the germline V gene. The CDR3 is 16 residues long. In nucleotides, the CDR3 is TGCGCCAGCAGCCAAGATCGAGCTAGCGGTGTAGGAGAGCAGTTCTTC. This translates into CASSQDRASGVGEQFF.

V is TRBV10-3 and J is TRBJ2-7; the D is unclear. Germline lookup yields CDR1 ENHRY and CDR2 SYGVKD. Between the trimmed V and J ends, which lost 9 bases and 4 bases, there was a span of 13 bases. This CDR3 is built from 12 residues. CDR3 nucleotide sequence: TGTGCCATGGGTGGTCCAGTTTACGAGCAGTACTTC. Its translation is CAMGGPVYEQYF.

CDR3 region: CASSKKGQGTYHEQYF. Here the CDR3 DNA reads TGCGCCAGCAGCAAGAAGGGACAGGGAACATACCACGAGCAGTACTTC. The J gene is TRBJ2-7, the V gene TRBV5-1; 9 bases line up with TRBD1. The V gene end was trimmed by 4 bases and the J gene end by 5 bases; junction bases not matched to a gene: 13. The germline V gene encodes CDR1 SGHRS and CDR2 YFSETQ. The CDR3 covers 16 residues.

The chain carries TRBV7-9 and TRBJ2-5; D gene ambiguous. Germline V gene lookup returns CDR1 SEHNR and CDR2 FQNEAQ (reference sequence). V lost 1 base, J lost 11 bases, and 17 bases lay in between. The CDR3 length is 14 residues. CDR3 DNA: TGTGCCAGCAGCTTAGTAATCCCCGGGTCGGAGCAGTACTTC. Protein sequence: CASSLVIPGSEQYF.

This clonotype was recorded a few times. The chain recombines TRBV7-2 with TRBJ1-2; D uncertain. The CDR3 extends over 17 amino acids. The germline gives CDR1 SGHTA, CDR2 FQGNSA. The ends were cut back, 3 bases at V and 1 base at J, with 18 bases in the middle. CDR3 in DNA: TGTGCCAGCAGCTTGATCGGAGGGCTGAGCAATAACTATGGCTACACCTTC. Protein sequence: CASSLIGGLSNNYGYTF.

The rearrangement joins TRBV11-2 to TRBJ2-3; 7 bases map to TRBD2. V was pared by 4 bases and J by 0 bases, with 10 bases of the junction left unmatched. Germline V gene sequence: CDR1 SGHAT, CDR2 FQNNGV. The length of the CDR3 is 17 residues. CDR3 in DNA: TGTGCCAGCAGCTCCGGGCCAGCGGGACCTAGCACAGATACGCAGTATTTT. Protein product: CASSSGPAGPSTDTQYF.

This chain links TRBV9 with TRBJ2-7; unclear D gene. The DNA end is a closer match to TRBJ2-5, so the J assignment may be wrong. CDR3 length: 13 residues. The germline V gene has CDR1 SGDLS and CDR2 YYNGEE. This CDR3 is CASSDTGSKTQYF. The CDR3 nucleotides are TGTGCCAGCAGCGATACTGGATCTAAGACCCAGTACTTC.